Presented here are 24 T cell receptor beta chains from one specimen sequenced in a study of T cell repertoires in cytomegalovirus infection. TCRdb processed the reads anew with MiXCR; each CDR3 protein has one entry. The top ten clones hold over 15% of a sample with about 340,000 distinct CDR3 sequences, under 35% of them seen once. For these TCRs, the target antigens are not known. The sample in question was cultured PBMCs, obtained from culture after CMV antigen stimulation. These TCRs come from a human donor in good health (CMV status not recorded). Some clones in this sample may be carry-over from other donors' samples.

The V gene is TRBV15, the J gene TRBJ1-6; D gene uncertain. Germline CDR1 and CDR2: LNHNV and YYDKDF (reference sequence). With 0 bases removed from V and 5 bases from J, the gap between germline ends came to 14 bases. The CDR3 is 17 amino acids. DNA of the CDR3: TGTGCCACCAGCAGAGATAGTACGGCAGTACATAATTCACCCCTCCACTTT. Its translation: CATSRDSTAVHNSPLHF.

This clonotype was seen repeatedly, ten times or more. The chain uses TRBV7-2 and TRBJ2-1; 7 bases are shared with TRBD1. Germline-derived CDR1 and CDR2 are SGHTA and FQGNSA. The CDR3 is 16 amino acids. V was clipped by 2 bases and J by 0 bases; unmatched bases: 4. The CDR3 DNA sequence: TGTGCCAGCAGCTTATCAGGGGGTCCCTCCTACAATGAGCAGTTCTTC. Encoded protein: CASSLSGGPSYNEQFF. Using reference TRBV7-2 and TRBJ2-1 for the parts outside the CDR3, the full variable domain is GAGVSQSPSNKVTEKGKDVELRCDPISGHTALYWYRQSLGQGLEFLIYFQGNSAPDKSGLPSDRFSAERTGGSVSTLTIQRTQQEDSAVYLCASSLSGGPSYNEQFFGPGTRLTVL.

The table lists this clonotype with a few counts. The rearrangement uses TRBV7-9 and TRBJ1-2; 7 positions agree with TRBD1. Per the germline V gene, CDR1 is SEHNR and CDR2 is FQNEAQ (reference sequence). After removal of 3 bases from V and 2 bases from J, the junction contained 6 bases not matched to a gene. There are 15 residues in the CDR3. For the CDR3, the DNA is TGTGCCAGCAGCTTTCTCGGGACAGACAACTATGGCTACACCTTC. Protein product: CASSFLGTDNYGYTF.

The chain employs TRBV19 and TRBJ2-7, with D possibly called TRBD1 or TRBD2 (5 bases each). Trimming stripped 10 bases from V and 6 bases from J, with 19 bases between. Germline-derived CDR1 and CDR2 are LNHDA and SQIVND (reference sequence). The CDR3 has 13 amino acids. The chain's CDR3 is CATRPLPGTEQYF. DNA for the CDR3: TGTGCCACCCGTCCCCTCCCTGGGACCGAGCAGTACTTC.

There are a few counts of this clonotype. The V and J genes are TRBV18 and TRBJ1-5, with D perhaps TRBD1 (5 bases). Trimming took 8 bases from V and 0 from J, leaving 11 bases between them. This CDR3 spans 14 amino acids. Germline CDR1 KGHSH, CDR2 LQKENI. The CDR3 DNA reads as TGTGCCAGCGACCGGGGGGATAGCAATCAGCCCCAGCATTTT. Translating gives CASDRGDSNQPQHF.

The chain recombines TRBV28 with TRBJ2-5; 10 nucleotides align to TRBD2. The germline CDR1 and CDR2 sequences are MDHEN and SYDVKM. CDR3 length: 17 amino acids. The V segment lost 5 bases and the J segment 2 bases; nucleotides outside the gene matches: 11. CDR3 nucleotide sequence: TGTGCCAGCAGTAGCCCGTTTGGACTAGCGGCTCAAGAGACCCAGTACTTC. Its translation: CASSSPFGLAAQETQYF.

This clonotype was seen repeatedly, ten times or more. The rearrangement joins TRBV7-2 to TRBJ2-7; a possible D gene is TRBD2 (5 bases). CDR3 size: 14 residues. Germline lookup yields CDR1 SGHTA and CDR2 FQGNSA. V was shortened by 5 bases and J by 2 bases, with 13 bases between the two germline ends. For the CDR3, the DNA is TGTGCCAGCAGCAAGGCGGGCCCTACCTACGAGCAGTACTTC. Translated, it gives CASSKAGPTYEQYF.

The chain employs TRBV6-8 and TRBJ1-6; 8 bases map to TRBD1. V trimming: 10 bases; J trimming: 10 bases; junction bases outside the gene matches: 9. CDR3 length: 13 residues. Germline assignment: CDR1 MNHGY and CDR2 SAAAGT. CDR3 nucleotide sequence: TGTGCCACCAGAGGACAGGGAAGCTCACCCCTCCACTTT. Amino acid sequence: CATRGQGSSPLHF.

This clonotype was observed a few times. V usage is TRBV6-6 and J usage is TRBJ1-2; 10 bases match TRBD1. J lost 4 bases, V lost 8 bases, and 10 bases had no gene match. Germline V CDR1 and CDR2: MNHNY, SVGAGI (reference sequence). The length of the CDR3 is 15 residues. The chain's CDR3 is CASGQRQGAGYGYTF. CDR3 bases: TGTGCCAGCGGGCAGAGACAGGGGGCGGGCTATGGCTACACCTTC.

This clonotype occurred a few times. The genes are TRBV12-3 or TRBV12-4 and TRBJ2-5, with D tentatively TRBD1 (5 bases). Trimming took off 0 bases at V and 2 bases at J, with 7 bases between the two ends. CDR3 size: 14 residues. CDR3 protein: CASSLAPGQETQYF. Written as DNA, the CDR3 is TGTGCCAGCAGTTTAGCGCCAGGGCAAGAGACCCAGTACTTC.

The genes are TRBV2 and TRBJ2-6; 13 nucleotides line up with TRBD2. The germline gives CDR1 SNHLY, CDR2 FYNNEI. V lost 6 bases, J lost 4 bases, and 3 bases stayed unmatched. This CDR3 contains 16 residues. CDR3 in DNA: TGTGCCAGCAGGGGACTAGCGGGAACCGGGGCCAACGTCCTGACTTTC. Translated, it gives CASRGLAGTGANVLTF.

The V call is TRBV10-3, the J call TRBJ1-1; tentative D call: TRBD1 (5 bases). Trimming took off 0 bases at V and 3 bases at J, with 8 bases between the two ends. The CDR3 totals 14 residues. Germline values: CDR1 ENHRY, CDR2 SYGVKD. CDR3 protein: CAISESRGDTEAFF. CDR3 DNA: TGTGCCATCAGTGAGTCTCGGGGGGACACTGAAGCTTTCTTT.

This clonotype came up a few times. The J gene is TRBJ1-5, the V gene TRBV6-8; maybe TRBD1 (6 bases). Trimming took 0 bases from V and 2 from J, leaving 11 bases between them. This CDR3 has 16 amino acids. CDR1 MNHGY and CDR2 SAAAGT come from the germline V gene. As DNA, the CDR3 is TGTGCCAGCAGTTACTCTTATAACAGGGGCAATCAGCCCCAGCATTTT. Translation gives CASSYSYNRGNQPQHF.

DNA of the CDR3: TGTGCCAGCAGCTTACCGGGACACCTCTCCTACAATGAGCAGTTCTTC. Protein sequence: CASSLPGHLSYNEQFF. The rearrangement links TRBV5-4 to TRBJ2-1; D is possibly TRBD1 (6 bases). V was shortened by 2 bases and J by 0 bases, with 12 bases between the two germline ends. Germline CDR1 SGHNT, CDR2 YYREEE (reference sequence). The CDR3 spans 16 residues.

This clonotype was found a few times. The genes are TRBV6-1 and TRBJ2-7, with a possible D match to TRBD2 (7 bases). V lost 9 bases and J lost 2, with 11 bases in between. The germline V gene has CDR1 MNHNS and CDR2 SASEGT. The CDR3 contains 12 residues. The CDR3 sequence is CASGGAAYEQYF. CDR3 DNA sequence: TGTGCCAGTGGGGGGGCAGCCTACGAGCAGTACTTC.

The chain employs TRBV7-9 and TRBJ2-7; 14 nucleotides align to TRBD2. Per the germline V gene, CDR1 is SEHNR and CDR2 is FQNEAQ (reference sequence). The CDR3 spans 15 residues. V was pared by 5 bases and J by 4 bases, with 4 bases of the junction left unmatched. The DNA of the CDR3 is TGTGCCAGCAGCCAGACTAGCGGGAGGGCTTACGAGCAGTACTTC. Encoded protein: CASSQTSGRAYEQYF.

This clonotype has ten or more counts. The chain has TRBV6-1 and TRBJ1-5; D ambiguous. V lost 7 bases and J lost 0, with 7 bases in between. The germline CDR1 and CDR2 sequences are MNHNS and SASEGT. The CDR3 has 13 residues. CDR3 bases: TGTGCCAGCACAATCAGTAGCAATCAGCCCCAGCATTTT. It codes for CASTISSNQPQHF.

This clonotype was picked up a small number of times. This chain joins TRBV5-4 and TRBJ2-5; D gene unclear. Trimming took off 0 bases at V and 2 bases at J, with 8 bases between the two ends. There are 14 residues in the CDR3. The germline V gene has CDR1 SGHNT and CDR2 YYREEE (reference sequence). For the CDR3, the DNA is TGTGCCAGCAGCTTGGATGTGGGACAAGAGACCCAGTACTTC. Its protein product is CASSLDVGQETQYF.

This clonotype occurred a few times. This chain links TRBV7-3 with TRBJ1-6; a weak D match, TRBD1 (6 bases). V was clipped by 6 bases and J by 1 base, with 7 bases between them. Germline CDR1 and CDR2: SGHTA and FQGTGA. The CDR3 runs to 14 residues. The CDR3 coding sequence is TGTGCCAGCAGTACAGGGTCCTATAATTCACCCCTCCACTTT. As protein: CASSTGSYNSPLHF.

CDR3 loop: CASSLQGAAGNTIYF. The DNA for the CDR3 is TGTGCCAGCAGTTTGCAGGGGGCCGCTGGAAACACCATATATTTT. This sequence joins TRBV27 and TRBJ1-3; TRBD1 matches 8 bases. The CDR3 loop spans 15 amino acids. The junction had 3 bases not matched to a gene; V was cut back by 3 bases and J by 2 bases. The V gene's germline CDR1 is MNHEY and CDR2 SMNVEV (reference sequence).

This clonotype was detected only a few times. The V gene is TRBV25-1, the J gene TRBJ2-1; D uncertain. Germline V gives CDR1 MGHDK, CDR2 SYGVNS. Trimming removed 1 base at V and 5 bases at J, with 12 bases between. The CDR3 is 15 amino acids. The CDR3 nucleotides read TGTGCCAGCAGTGAATGGTTCGGCCGCAACAATGAGCAGTTCTTC. Its protein is CASSEWFGRNNEQFF.

The sample holds a few counts of this clonotype. The chain has TRBV6-1 and TRBJ2-7, with TRBD1 matching 7 bases. V lost 8 bases and J lost 5; bases outside the gene matches: 6. Germline V lookup: CDR1 MNHNS, CDR2 SASEGT. The CDR3 covers 12 residues. The CDR3 DNA reads TGTGCCAGCGCCGCTCAGGGGGACGAGCAGTACTTC. Translating it yields CASAAQGDEQYF.

The table lists this clonotype with a few counts. This sequence joins TRBV7-9 and TRBJ2-7; D not resolved. This CDR3 is 12 amino acids long. Trimming took off 5 bases at V and 6 bases at J, with 11 bases between the two ends. From germline, CDR1 is SEHNR and CDR2 FQNEAQ (reference sequence). CDR3 coding DNA: TGTGCCAGCAGCGGAGCTGGTCGCGAGCAGTACTTC. Translated: CASSGAGREQYF.

A few counts support this clonotype. This sequence joins TRBV29-1 and TRBJ2-7; either TRBD1 or TRBD2 may supply D (5 bases each). The CDR3 runs 13 residues. V was clipped by 2 bases and J by 0 bases, with 8 bases between them. The germline V gene encodes CDR1 SQVTM and CDR2 ANQGSEA. CDR3 nucleotides: TGCAGCGTTGAAAGGGACGGCTCCTACGAGCAGTACTTC. Its translation: CSVERDGSYEQYF.